These 5 T cell receptor beta chains were sequenced from one sample in a study of T cell responses to AZD1222 COVID-19 vaccine (dated by TCRdb to about 2021). The library was built by means of the immunoSEQ multiplex PCR assay. As stored in TCRdb, this immuneACCESS dataset retains in-frame rearrangements with V and J assigned. A fraction of the clones does not appear; measured against another copy, unresolved V genes explain less than half of the discrepancy, and the remainder lacks a known reason. In this sample the table shows about 160,000 clones, 88% of which occur a single time. The ten largest clones capture about 4.5% of the sample. According to the study, the label for this sample's time point signals: about 28 days (+/-7) after the second vaccine dose. The material sequenced was peripheral blood, taken 28 days after the second AZD1222 dose. The source of these receptors is an adult who received the AZD1222 COVID-19 vaccine.

Worth noting for this clone: At the DNA level, this CDR3 is encoded by other sequences in the same sample as well. This rearrangement joins TRBV6-5 to TRBJ1-5; tentative D call: TRBD1 (6 bases). V shed 6 bases and J shed 2 bases, with 11 bases lying between them. The germline gives CDR1 MNHEY, CDR2 SVGAGI. This CDR3 region has 14 residues. The CDR3 sequence: CASSYREGNQPQHF. The CDR3 bases are TGTGCCAGCAGCTACAGGGAGGGCAATCAGCCCCAGCATTTT.

V and J are TRBV27 and TRBJ1-3, with D unclear. The germline V gene encodes CDR1 MNHEY and CDR2 SMNVEV (reference sequence). V lost 5 bases, J lost 9 bases, and 23 bases lay in between. This CDR3 is built from 16 residues. This CDR3 reads CASSRLSDTSRSTIYF. The CDR3 bases are TGTGCCAGCAGTCGCCTTAGCGACACCTCCCGGTCCACCATATATTTT.

This chain links TRBV30 with TRBJ1-2, with D tentatively TRBD1 (5 bases). Trimming took off 2 bases at V and 7 bases at J, with 17 bases between the two ends. The CDR3 extends over 14 amino acids. From germline, CDR1 is GTSNPN and CDR2 SVGIG (reference sequence). CDR3 in amino acids: CAWSPEGRAIGYTF. CDR3 DNA sequence: TGTGCCTGGAGTCCCGAGGGCAGGGCTATTGGCTACACCTTC.

The chain is built from TRBV6-5 and TRBJ1-1, with a weak D call TRBD1 (5 bases). V was trimmed by 7 bases and J by 5 bases, leaving 8 bases between them. The CDR3 extends over 11 amino acids. In germline, CDR1 is MNHEY, CDR2 SVGAGI. The CDR3, as DNA: TGTGCCAGCACTGGGACGACTGAAGCTTTCTTT. Protein: CASTGTTEAFF.

This chain links TRBV7-9 with TRBJ2-1, with D unresolved. Germline lookup yields CDR1 SEHNR and CDR2 FQNEAQ (reference sequence). The CDR3 consists of 10 residues. With 5 bases removed from V and 12 bases from J, the gap between germline ends came to 8 bases. The DNA of the CDR3 is TGTGCCAGCAGCATCGAAATGCAGTTCTTC. Protein: CASSIEMQFF.